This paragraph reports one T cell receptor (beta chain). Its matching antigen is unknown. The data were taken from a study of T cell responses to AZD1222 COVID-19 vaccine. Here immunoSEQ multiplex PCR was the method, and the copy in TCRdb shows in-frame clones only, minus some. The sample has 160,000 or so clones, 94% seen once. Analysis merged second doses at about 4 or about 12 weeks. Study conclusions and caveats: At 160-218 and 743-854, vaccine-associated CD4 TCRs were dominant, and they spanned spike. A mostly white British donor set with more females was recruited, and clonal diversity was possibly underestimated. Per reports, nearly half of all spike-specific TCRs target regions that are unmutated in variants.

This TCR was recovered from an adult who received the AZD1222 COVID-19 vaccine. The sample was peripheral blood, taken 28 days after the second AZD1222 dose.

Written as DNA, the CDR3 is TGTGCCAGCAGCTTGGTGGCCGAGCTTGGCTACACCTTC. Translated: CASSLVAELGYTF. The chain recombines TRBV5-4 with TRBJ1-2; D ambiguous. V was pared by 0 bases and J by 7 bases, with 10 bases between. The CDR3 has 13 residues. CDR1 and CDR2 (germline): SGHNT, YYREEE (reference sequence).